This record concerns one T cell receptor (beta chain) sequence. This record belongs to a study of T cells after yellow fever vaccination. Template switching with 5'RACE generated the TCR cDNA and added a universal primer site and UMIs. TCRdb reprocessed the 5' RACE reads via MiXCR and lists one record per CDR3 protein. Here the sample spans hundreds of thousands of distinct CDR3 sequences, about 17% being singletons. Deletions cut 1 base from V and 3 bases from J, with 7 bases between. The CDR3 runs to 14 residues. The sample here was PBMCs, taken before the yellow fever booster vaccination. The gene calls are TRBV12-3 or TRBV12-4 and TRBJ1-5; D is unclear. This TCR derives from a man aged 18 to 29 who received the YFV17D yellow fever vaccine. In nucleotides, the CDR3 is TGTGCCAGCAGTTTAGGTCAGCACAATCAGCCCCAGCATTTT. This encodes CASSLGQHNQPQHF.